This T cell receptor (beta chain) is from a study of T cell responses to AZD1222 COVID-19 vaccine. V shed 1 base and J shed 5 bases, with 8 bases lying between them. Looked up from germline, CDR1 is MNHEY and CDR2 is SMNVEV (reference sequence). The CDR3 runs 14 residues. The table came from immunoSEQ multiplex PCR; TCRdb's copy has only in-frame clones and leaves some out. The table lists over 150,000 clones, about 90% of them singletons. The sequencing used peripheral blood, collected on day 0 of AZD1222 vaccination. The chain is built from TRBV27 and TRBJ2-2, with D unclear. The TCR comes from an adult in good health. CDR3 in amino acids: CASSLLSETGELFF. CDR3 in DNA: TGTGCCAGCAGTTTATTATCGGAAACCGGGGAGCTGTTTTTT.